Included here is one TCR beta chain sequence, with context. The specificity of this receptor is unknown. No base quality information exists; no much larger clone differs at one position. This sample was sequenced with an Illumina NovaSeq 6000. cDNA libraries for TCRalpha and TCRbeta were prepared by 5'RACE using constant-segment primers, with sample barcodes and unique molecular identifiers added. RNA was extracted from every sample with Trizol reagent. Amplification of the libraries took two PCR steps, and the second step added a second sample barcode plus Illumina TruSeq adapters. Libraries were sequenced on an Illumina NovaSeq with 2 x 150 bp paired-end reads. The study's processing was this. Demultiplexing of reads and collapsing into UMI-guided consensus sequences were performed with migec v1.2.7. With mixcr v2.1.11, UMI consensuses were aligned to TRA and TRB V and J templates and assembled into clonotypes. A clonotype was counted as expanded or contracted only if both edgeR and NoisET called the change significant, with noise models trained on biological replicates. For edgeR calls, the cutoffs were a false discovery rate-adjusted p below 0.01 and a log2 fold-change threshold of 1. As an exploratory analysis of dynamics, max-normalized trajectories of the 1000 most abundant clonotypes were examined with PCA combined with hierarchical clustering. Separately sequenced CD4+ and CD8+ repertoires were used to assign the CD4 or CD8 phenotype of responding clones. TCRdb itself trimmed the public reads at Q25 with fastp, ran MiXCR and retained productive beta chains. Every CDR3 protein is listed once, alongside the most common genes and DNA of its rows. These V and J calls are TCRdb output, not the study's own analysis. This sample is represented by 500,000 to 650,000 distinct CDR3 sequences; about 22% of them were singletons. Around 7.7% of the sample comes from the top ten.

PBMCs were isolated by Ficoll-Paque density gradient centrifugation. The entry originates in a study of T-cell memory formation after mild COVID-19 (dated by TCRdb to the early 2020s). With respect to the entire study: TCR sequence clusters from the two donors were found to be largely donor specific. The cohort comprised two young, previously healthy adult volunteers, one female and one male. Longitudinal TCRalpha and TCRbeta repertoire sequencing tracked T-cell clones expanding and contracting after mild COVID-19 in a couple of donors. Study-wide conclusions, independent of this receptor: Contracting CD4+ clones were located mainly in the CM and EM memory subsets, whereas CD8+ clones were found to be enriched in EMRA. The study covered only two mild cases, and larger cohorts including severe cases with pre-infection samples were considered necessary. Balanced CD4/CD8 phenotypes were observed for clones contracting from day 15 to 85, whereas a bias towards CD4+ was observed for a second wave of clones expanding from day 15 to 37. The detection of some responding clones in pre-infection memory suggests that pre-existing cross-reactive memory T cells joined the SARS-CoV-2 response. Whether the second-wave clones peaking on day 37 were SARS-CoV-2 specific was not confirmed.

Sequencing used PBMCs or a T cell subset sorted from them (not recorded which). The clonotype was recovered from an adult woman who had mild COVID-19 (a few samples of this study predate the infection). The sample titles of this study are shuffled in the database, so cell type and time point are left out; the donor was told from shared clones.

Here the CDR3 is given as CSVAGVGGLRQLTDTQYF. Here is the DNA: TGCAGCGTTGCAGGGGTTGGGGGGTTACGGCAGCTCACAGATACGCAGTATTTT. The sequence joins TRBV29-1 to TRBJ2-3, with the D call tentatively TRBD1 or TRBD2, each fitting 6 bases. Sequences SQVTM (CDR1) and ANQGSEA (CDR2) are obtained from the germline V gene. The CDR3 numbers 18 residues from cysteine through phenylalanine. Only the CDR3 region is kept as DNA, spanning 54 bases read in frame from base 1. V is reduced by 4 bases and J by 2 bases, leaving a spacing of 25 bases between them.